These 27 T cell receptor beta chains were all obtained from the same sample, sequenced in a study of T cell responses to AZD1222 COVID-19 vaccine. Sequencing used immunoSEQ multiplex PCR; TCRdb keeps in-frame clones, though not all of them. In the table there are more than 140,000 clones, around 88% of which are singletons. The material was peripheral blood, obtained on day 0 of AZD1222 vaccination. These receptors were collected from an adult in good health.

CDR3 DNA sequence: TGTGCCAGCAGCGTAGACAGCGCCGGGACAGGGGCTGGCTACACCTTC. It is translated as CASSVDSAGTGAGYTF. J is TRBJ1-2 and V is TRBV9; 10 nucleotides agree with TRBD1. The CDR3 is made up of 16 amino acids. Trimming at V came to 0 bases and at J to 7 bases, leaving 9 bases not matched to a gene. CDR1 and CDR2 (germline): SGDLS, YYNGEE.

The chain joins TRBV6-5 to TRBJ2-5; tentatively, D is TRBD2 (6 bases). The CDR3 has 11 amino acids. V lost 8 bases, J lost 7 bases, and 11 bases lay in between. Germline V gene lookup returns CDR1 MNHEY and CDR2 SVGAGI. The chain's CDR3 is CASGQGGTQYF. DNA for the CDR3: TGTGCCAGCGGCCAGGGAGGGACCCAGTACTTC.

The chain uses TRBV4-3 and TRBJ2-7, with 14 bases aligning to TRBD2. Trimming removed 2 bases from V and 6 bases from J; junction bases left unmatched: 3. Germline V lookup: CDR1 LGHNA, CDR2 YSLEER. This CDR3 comprises 15 residues. The DNA of the CDR3 is TGCGCCAGCAGCCAAAGGGGACTAGCGGGAGCCGAGCAGTACTTC. It translates to CASSQRGLAGAEQYF.

In DNA, the CDR3 is TGTGCCAGCAGCTTAGTGTCAGGCGGGAACTATGGCTACACCTTC. Protein product: CASSLVSGGNYGYTF. The gene calls are TRBV7-2 and TRBJ1-2, with D unresolved. CDR1 SGHTA and CDR2 FQGNSA come from the germline V gene. The CDR3 is 15 residues long. Trimming took 1 base from V and 2 from J, leaving 11 bases between them.

The V call is TRBV2, the J call TRBJ1-2; D call uncertain. Trimming cost V 3 bases and J 2 bases, with 10 bases left between them. Germline CDR1 reads SNHLY; CDR2 reads FYNNEI. The CDR3 runs to 14 residues. The CDR3 protein is CASSDQVWNYGYTF. In DNA form, the CDR3 reads TGTGCCAGCAGTGATCAAGTATGGAACTATGGCTACACCTTC.

The J gene is TRBJ1-5, the V gene TRBV6-2 or TRBV6-3; D is unclear. Germline V CDR1 and CDR2: MNHEY, SVGEGT. The CDR3 has 11 amino acids. The V and J ends lost 5 bases and 9 bases respectively, with 8 bases between them. CDR3 sequence: CASSPPGPQHF. The CDR3 DNA reads as TGTGCCAGCAGTCCCCCGGGGCCCCAGCATTTT.

CDR3 amino acids: CASSQSVTAHTQYF. The DNA for the CDR3 is TGTGCCAGCAGCCAATCGGTGACTGCGCATACGCAGTATTTT. V usage is TRBV16 and J usage is TRBJ2-3; D is uncertain. Deletions cut 0 bases from V and 7 bases from J, with 11 bases between. The CDR3 is made up of 14 amino acids. The germline gives CDR1 KGHSY, CDR2 FQNENV.

The chain couples TRBV5-6 to TRBJ2-3, with 10 bases lining up with TRBD2. Trimming removed 5 bases from V and 4 bases from J; junction bases left unmatched: 7. Per the germline V gene, CDR1 is SGHDT and CDR2 is YYEEEE. The CDR3 loop spans 15 amino acids. CDR3 protein: CASRRIAGGADTQYF. CDR3 DNA sequence: TGTGCCAGCAGGCGCATAGCGGGAGGAGCAGATACGCAGTATTTT.

The chain couples TRBV16 to TRBJ1-5; D is uncertain. The CDR3 contains 20 residues. The V gene lost 1 base and the J gene lost 0 bases, with 22 bases spanning the gap. The V gene's germline CDR1 is KGHSY and CDR2 FQNENV. The CDR3 DNA reads TGTGCCAGCAGCCAATATCCCCCCCCGCCGGAAGATTATAGCAATCAGCCCCAGCATTTT. This sequence encodes CASSQYPPPPEDYSNQPQHF.

This chain links TRBV24-1 with TRBJ1-5, with a possible D match to TRBD1 (5 bases). V was cut by 5 bases and J by 9 bases, with 10 bases left in between. CDR1 and CDR2 (germline): KGHDR, SFDVKD. This CDR3 contains 12 residues. Written as DNA, the CDR3 is TGTGCCACCAGTGCAGGGCCGGGGCCCCAGCATTTT. Amino acids: CATSAGPGPQHF.

The sample holds one count of this clone. V is TRBV28 and J is TRBJ1-4, with 7 bases identical to TRBD1. From germline, CDR1 is MDHEN and CDR2 SYDVKM. J lost 1 base, V lost 5 bases, and 4 bases had no gene match. The CDR3 runs to 15 residues. This chain's CDR3 is CASSPTGVTNEKLFF. For the CDR3, the DNA is TGTGCCAGCAGTCCTACAGGGGTAACTAATGAAAAACTGTTTTTT.

DNA for the CDR3: TGTGCCAGCAGTTTTAGGAGAACCGGGGAGCTGTTTTTT. Its protein is CASSFRRTGELFF. This chain uses TRBV28 with TRBJ2-2, with D hard to call. The length of the CDR3 is 13 residues. Deletions cut 3 bases from V and 5 bases from J, with 7 bases between. Germline CDR1 and CDR2: MDHEN and SYDVKM.

V gene TRBV6-1 combines with J gene TRBJ1-5; tentatively, D is TRBD1 (5 bases). Trimming shortened V by 2 bases and J by 6 bases, and 11 bases separated the two germline ends. Germline CDR1 MNHNS, CDR2 SASEGT. CDR3 length: 14 amino acids. The CDR3 nucleotides are TGTGCCAGCAGTGAATGGGGCGGGGGTCAGCCCCAGCATTTT. This codes for CASSEWGGGQPQHF.

The chain joins TRBV30 to TRBJ2-1, with unresolved D. V lost 2 bases to trimming and J lost 7 bases, with 9 bases between them. Germline lookup yields CDR1 GTSNPN and CDR2 SVGIG (reference sequence). CDR3 size: 12 residues. The chain's CDR3 is CAWSPTRNEQFF. As DNA, the CDR3 is TGTGCCTGGAGTCCCACTCGAAATGAGCAGTTCTTC.

The chain joins TRBV3-1 (or the pseudogene TRBV3-2) to TRBJ2-7; 10 bases agree with TRBD2. The ends lost 4 bases at V and 9 bases at J; junction bases unmatched: 12. Germline V lookup: CDR1 LGHDT, CDR2 YNNKEL (reference sequence). This CDR3 region has 15 residues. CDR3 protein: CASSLPGTSVSVQYF. The CDR3 nucleotides read TGTGCCAGCAGCCTGCCCGGGACTAGCGTGTCTGTGCAGTACTTC.

The rearrangement uses TRBV5-4 and TRBJ2-5; 7 bases are a match to TRBD1. The germline V gene encodes CDR1 SGHNT and CDR2 YYREEE (reference sequence). The length of the CDR3 is 18 residues. V was clipped by 0 bases and J by 1 base; unmatched bases: 12. For the CDR3, the DNA is TGTGCCAGCAGCTTGGGGCCTACGACAGGGCGGGCCCAAGAGACCCAGTACTTC. Protein sequence: CASSLGPTTGRAQETQYF.

V gene TRBV18 combines with J gene TRBJ1-1, with 9 bases identical to TRBD1. The germline CDR1 and CDR2 sequences are KGHSH and LQKENI. V lost 6 bases and J lost 3; bases outside the gene matches: 2. The CDR3 runs to 13 residues. This CDR3 reads CASSRTGDTEAFF. CDR3 nucleotide sequence: TGTGCCAGCTCTAGGACAGGGGACACTGAAGCTTTCTTT.

This clone was observed a few times. The chain is built from TRBV7-9 and TRBJ2-7, with D unresolved. Trimming left V 3 bases short and J 7 bases short, with 16 bases between. The CDR3 is made up of 14 amino acids. Germline CDR1 SEHNR, CDR2 FQNEAQ (reference sequence). CDR3 coding DNA: TGTGCCAGCAGCTTGCAGGCTGGATGGAGAGAGCAGTACTTC. This encodes CASSLQAGWREQYF.

The J gene is TRBJ1-3, the V gene TRBV5-1; D not certain. CDR3 length: 15 residues. V lost 0 bases and J lost 0, with 7 bases in between. Germline loops: CDR1 SGHRS, CDR2 YFSETQ. CDR3 amino acids: CASSLGWISGNTIYF. The CDR3 DNA is TGCGCCAGCAGCTTGGGGTGGATCTCTGGAAACACCATATATTTT.

This chain connects TRBV5-1 to TRBJ2-7, with TRBD2 matching over 10 bases. V trimming: 4 bases; J trimming: 0 bases; junction bases outside the gene matches: 7. The length of the CDR3 is 16 residues. CDR1 and CDR2 (germline): SGHRS, YFSETQ. The CDR3 DNA sequence: TGCGCCAGCAGCACCTCTTCTAGCGGGAGCTCCTACGAGCAGTACTTC. It specifies CASSTSSSGSSYEQYF.

The rearrangement joins TRBV4-2 to TRBJ2-3, with 10 positions matching TRBD1. The ends lost 1 base at V and 5 bases at J; junction bases unmatched: 3. CDR3 length: 15 amino acids. CDR1 and CDR2 from the germline V gene are LGHNA and YNFKEQ. The DNA of the CDR3 is TGTGCCAGCAGCCAAGGACAGGGGGCAGGAGATACGCAGTATTTT. This translates into CASSQGQGAGDTQYF.

CDR3 sequence reads: CASSPASPGAFF. CDR3 DNA: TGTGCCAGCAGCCCGGCATCCCCGGGAGCTTTCTTT. The J gene is TRBJ1-1, the V gene TRBV7-9; D is undetermined. Germline values: CDR1 SEHNR, CDR2 FQNEAQ (reference sequence). The CDR3 extends over 12 amino acids. V was trimmed by 5 bases and J by 10 bases, leaving 14 bases between them.

The rearrangement joins TRBV11-2 to TRBJ2-3; 9 bases line up with TRBD2. This CDR3 is 14 amino acids long. Germline V CDR1 and CDR2: SGHAT, FQNNGV. With 4 bases clipped from V and 11 bases from J, the junction kept 10 bases outside the gene matches. CDR3 sequence: CASSSRVAGVGQYF. The CDR3 nucleotides read TGTGCCAGCAGCTCCCGGGTAGCGGGAGTCGGGCAGTATTTT.

The chain carries TRBV7-8 and TRBJ2-1; possible D gene TRBD1, 6 bases. Germline-derived CDR1 and CDR2 are SGHVS and FQNEAQ. V shed 1 base and J shed 15 bases, with 10 bases lying between them. The CDR3 sequence is 11 residues long. The CDR3 sequence is CASSLGGRGFF. Written as DNA, the CDR3 is TGTGCCAGCAGCTTAGGGGGCAGGGGGTTCTTC.

The V and J genes are TRBV27 and TRBJ2-7, with TRBD2 identical over 12 bases. CDR3 size: 15 residues. Germline lookup yields CDR1 MNHEY and CDR2 SMNVEV (reference sequence). V lost 0 bases to trimming and J lost 3 bases; unmatched junction nucleotides: 0. The CDR3 here is CASSLSTSGSYEQYF. The CDR3 nucleotides read TGTGCCAGCAGTTTATCGACTAGCGGGAGCTACGAGCAGTACTTC.

V and J are TRBV7-2 and TRBJ1-3; TRBD1 aligns across 7 bases. From germline, CDR1 is SGHTA and CDR2 FQGNSA. The V gene end was trimmed by 5 bases and the J gene end by 7 bases; junction bases not matched to a gene: 11. CDR3 size: 15 residues. CDR3 sequence reads: CASSPWDSLRNTIYF. The CDR3 DNA reads as TGTGCCAGCAGCCCATGGGACAGTCTGAGGAACACCATATATTTT.

The CDR3 region is CAWSDYGGRPGNTIYF. Written as DNA, the CDR3 is TGTGCCTGGTCCGATTACGGGGGGCGGCCTGGAAACACCATATATTTT. The V gene is TRBV30, the J gene TRBJ1-3; the D gene is possibly TRBD1 (6 bases). CDR3 length: 16 amino acids. V was pared by 5 bases and J by 2 bases, with 19 bases between. Germline CDR1 reads GTSNPN; CDR2 reads SVGIG (reference sequence).